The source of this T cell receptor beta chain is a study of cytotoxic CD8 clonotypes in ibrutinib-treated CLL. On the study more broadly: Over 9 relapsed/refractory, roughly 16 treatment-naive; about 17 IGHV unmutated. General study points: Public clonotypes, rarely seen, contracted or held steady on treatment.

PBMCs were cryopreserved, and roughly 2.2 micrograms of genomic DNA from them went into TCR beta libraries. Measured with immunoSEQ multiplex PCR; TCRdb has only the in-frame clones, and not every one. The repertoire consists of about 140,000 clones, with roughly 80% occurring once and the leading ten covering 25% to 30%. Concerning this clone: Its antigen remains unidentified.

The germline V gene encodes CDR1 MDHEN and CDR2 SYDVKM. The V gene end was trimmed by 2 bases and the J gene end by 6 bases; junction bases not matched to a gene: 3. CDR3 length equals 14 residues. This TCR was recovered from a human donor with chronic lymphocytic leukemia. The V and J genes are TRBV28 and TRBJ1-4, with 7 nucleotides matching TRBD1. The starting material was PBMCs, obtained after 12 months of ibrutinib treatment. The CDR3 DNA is TGTGCCAGCAGTTTAGACAGGGTTTATGAAAAACTGTTTTTT. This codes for CASSLDRVYEKLFF. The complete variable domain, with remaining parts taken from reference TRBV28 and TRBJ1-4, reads DVKVTQSSRYLVKRTGEKVFLECVQDMDHENMFWYRQDPGLGLRLIYFSYDVKMKEKGDIPEGYSVSREKKERFSLILESASTNQTSMYLCASSLDRVYEKLFFGSGTQLSVL.